The 23 T cell receptor beta chains given below trace back to one sample, sequenced in a study of blood T cell repertoires in COVID-19. Sequenced by immunoSEQ multiplex PCR; TCRdb stores in-frame clones only, minus some. The table includes approximately 530,000 clones, approximately 88% detected once. Source material: peripheral blood. The receptors come from a woman aged 45-65 years with COVID-19, enrolled during active disease.

The V and J genes are TRBV13 and TRBJ1-1, with 8 positions matching TRBD1. V lost 4 bases and J lost 0; bases outside the gene matches: 4. This CDR3 spans 15 amino acids. In germline, CDR1 is PRHDT, CDR2 FYEKMQ (reference sequence). The CDR3 protein is CASSSRQGMNTEAFF. CDR3 DNA sequence: TGTGCCAGCAGCTCGCGACAGGGGATGAACACTGAAGCTTTCTTT.

The V call is TRBV5-1, the J call TRBJ2-2; 9 bases align to TRBD1. Germline loops: CDR1 SGHRS, CDR2 YFSETQ. V shed 3 bases and J 6 bases; nucleotides not matched to a gene: 6. This CDR3 has 15 amino acids. The CDR3 DNA sequence: TGCGCCAGCAGCTCCACAGGGGGCAGGGCCGGGGAGCTGTTTTTT. It codes for CASSSTGGRAGELFF.

This clone was counted once. The rearrangement joins TRBV19 to TRBJ1-5; D gene uncertain. CDR3 length equals 12 residues. In germline, CDR1 is LNHDA, CDR2 SQIVND (reference sequence). Trimming cost V 5 bases and J 9 bases, with 11 bases left between them. The CDR3 here is CASSFPGGPQHF. The CDR3 nucleotides are TGTGCCAGTAGTTTCCCGGGAGGGCCCCAGCATTTT.

The V gene is TRBV7-2, the J gene TRBJ2-7; D unresolved. There are 14 residues in the CDR3. The V end was cut by 2 bases, the J end by 0 bases, with 8 bases between. CDR1 and CDR2 (germline): SGHTA, FQGNSA. The CDR3 bases are TGTGCCAGCAGCTTACGTAGCAGCTCCTACGAGCAGTACTTC. The encoded protein is CASSLRSSSYEQYF.

J is TRBJ2-5 and V is TRBV11-3; 8 bases align to TRBD1. The V gene end was trimmed by 0 bases and the J gene end by 5 bases; junction bases not matched to a gene: 11. This CDR3 comprises 17 residues. From germline, CDR1 is SGHNT and CDR2 YENEEA. This chain's CDR3 is CASSLELGQGLRETQYF. DNA for the CDR3: TGTGCCAGCAGCTTAGAGCTAGGACAGGGTCTCCGGGAGACCCAGTACTTC. Drawing the rest from reference TRBV11-3 and TRBJ2-5, the complete variable domain is EAGVVQSPRYKIIEKKQPVAFWCNPISGHNTLYWYLQNLGQGPELLIRYENEEAVDDSQLPKDRFSAERLKGVDSTLKIQPAELGDSAVYLCASSLELGQGLRETQYFGPGTRLLVL.

This clone was detected once. The J gene is TRBJ2-7, the V gene TRBV11-1, with 7 bases that match TRBD1. Germline CDR1 and CDR2: SGHAT and FQDESV (reference sequence). The CDR3 is 13 residues long. V was clipped by 4 bases and J by 3 bases; unmatched bases: 3. CDR3 DNA: TGTGCCAGCAGCTACACAGGGGTCTACGAGCAGTACTTC. Protein sequence: CASSYTGVYEQYF.

The gene calls are TRBV2 and TRBJ1-2; 7 bases map to TRBD1. This CDR3 has 14 amino acids. Germline trimming cut 6 bases from V and 4 bases from J; bases unmatched to any gene: 8. Germline V gene sequence: CDR1 SNHLY, CDR2 FYNNEI. CDR3 residues: CASRTRQGPYGYTF. In DNA form, the CDR3 reads TGTGCCAGCAGGACCAGACAGGGACCCTATGGCTACACCTTC.

The chain links TRBV30 to TRBJ2-2; D perhaps matches TRBD2 (5 bases). The V gene lost 7 bases and the J gene lost 2 bases, with 20 bases spanning the gap. This CDR3 has 16 residues. Germline V gives CDR1 GTSNPN, CDR2 SVGIG (reference sequence). As DNA, the CDR3 is TGTGCCTTGAATTCCCTAGGAGGAGCAAACACCGGGGAGCTGTTTTTT. Translated: CALNSLGGANTGELFF.

The gene calls are TRBV6-6 and TRBJ2-7, with a tentative D call TRBD1 (6 bases). The CDR3 is made up of 13 amino acids. V dropped 6 bases and J dropped 2 bases, with 11 bases sitting between them. CDR1 MNHNY and CDR2 SVGAGI come from the germline V gene (reference sequence). Here the CDR3 DNA reads TGTGCCAGCAGACCCGACAGGCCCTACGAGCAGTACTTC. Encoded protein: CASRPDRPYEQYF.

The gene calls are TRBV2 and TRBJ2-2, with 9 bases that match TRBD2. The CDR3 sequence is 14 residues long. The junction had 4 bases not matched to a gene; V was cut back by 10 bases and J by 1 base. The germline gives CDR1 SNHLY, CDR2 FYNNEI. DNA of the CDR3: TGTGCCACCAAACTAGCGGGGAACACCGGGGAGCTGTTTTTT. Amino acids: CATKLAGNTGELFF. The full variable domain, its missing parts supplied by reference TRBV2 and TRBJ2-2, is EPEVTQTPSHQVTQMGQEVILRCVPISNHLYFYWYRQILGQKVEFLVSFYNNEISEKSEIFDDQFSVERPDGSNFTLKIRSTKLEDSAMYFCATKLAGNTGELFFGEGSRLTVL.

The chain combines TRBV30 with TRBJ2-5; D is undetermined. The CDR3 is made up of 12 amino acids. Trimming left V 2 bases short and J 5 bases short, with 9 bases between. CDR1 and CDR2 from the germline V gene are GTSNPN and SVGIG (reference sequence). The CDR3 bases are TGTGCCTGGAGTCAGACTTATGAGACCCAGTACTTC. Translated, it gives CAWSQTYETQYF. Drawing the rest from reference TRBV30 and TRBJ2-5, the complete variable domain is SQTIHQWPATLVQPVGSPLSLECTVEGTSNPNLYWYRQAAGRGLQLLFYSVGIGQISSEVPQNLSASRPQDRQFILSSKKLLLSDSGFYLCAWSQTYETQYFGPGTRLLVL.

The chain links TRBV6-1 to TRBJ2-7; 7 positions match TRBD2. The CDR3 is made up of 16 amino acids. V was clipped by 4 bases and J by 5 bases; unmatched bases: 14. Germline loops: CDR1 MNHNS, CDR2 SASEGT. The CDR3 region has the DNA TGTGCCAGCAGTGCCCCGGGGAGGGCGGTGAAAAACGAGCAGTACTTC. It yields the protein CASSAPGRAVKNEQYF.

This clone was found a few times. The V call is TRBV11-3, the J call TRBJ1-1, with TRBD1 as a possible D gene (5 bases). The CDR3 is 14 amino acids. Trimming took off 6 bases at V and 0 bases at J, with 11 bases between the two ends. CDR1 is SGHNT and CDR2 is YENEEA in the germline V gene. The CDR3 DNA is TGTGCCAGCAGGGACGGGGGGGTGAACACTGAAGCTTTCTTT. It specifies CASRDGGVNTEAFF.

This chain links TRBV7-9 with TRBJ2-7, with TRBD1 identical over 12 bases. This CDR3 region has 15 residues. J gave up 7 bases and V 2 bases, and 6 bases lay outside the gene matches. CDR1 is SEHNR, CDR2 FQNEAQ, per germline (reference sequence). CDR3 sequence (DNA): TGTGCCAGCAGCTTAATGGGACAGGGGGCAGAAGAGCAGTACTTC. This codes for CASSLMGQGAEEQYF. The complete variable domain, with remaining parts taken from reference TRBV7-9 and TRBJ2-7, reads DTGVSQNPRHKITKRGQNVTFRCDPISEHNRLYWYRQTLGQGPEFLTYFQNEAQLEKSRLLSDRFSAERPKGSFSTLEIQRTEQGDSAMYLCASSLMGQGAEEQYFGPGTRLTVT.

As concerns this clone: Other nucleotide sequences from this sample produce the same CDR3. The chain is built from TRBV19 and TRBJ2-1; D gene unclear. The CDR3 is made up of 11 amino acids. Germline V lookup: CDR1 LNHDA, CDR2 SQIVND (reference sequence). The germline V and J ends were trimmed by 11 bases and 1 base, with 6 bases remaining between them. CDR3 amino acids: CAVRSYNEQFF. CDR3 bases: TGTGCCGTCCGTTCCTACAATGAGCAGTTCTTC.

The V gene is TRBV6-5, the J gene TRBJ1-1, with D hard to call. The CDR3 is 15 residues long. Germline lookup yields CDR1 MNHEY and CDR2 SVGAGI. The V end lost 6 bases, the J end lost 2 bases, and 16 bases lay between the germline ends. The CDR3: CASSHDTVGNTEAFF. CDR3 coding DNA: TGTGCCAGCAGCCACGATACCGTGGGCAACACTGAAGCTTTCTTT.

The chain combines TRBV29-1 with TRBJ1-2; the match to TRBD1 covers 9 bases. Trimming took 0 bases from V and 0 from J; bases not matched to a gene: 2. This CDR3 is 15 amino acids long. Germline values: CDR1 SQVTM, CDR2 ANQGSEA. The DNA of the CDR3 is TGCAGCGTTGAAGAGAGGGACAGGGCTAACTATGGCTACACCTTC. Its protein product is CSVEERDRANYGYTF. The complete variable domain, with remaining parts taken from reference TRBV29-1 and TRBJ1-2, reads SAVISQKPSRDICQRGTSLTIQCQVDSQVTMMFWYRQQPGQSLTLIATANQGSEATYESGFVIDKFPISRPNLTFSTLTVSNMSPEDSSIYLCSVEERDRANYGYTFGSGTRLTVV.

V and J are TRBV27 and TRBJ2-1; 9 bases are shared with TRBD2. The CDR3 runs 16 residues. Trimming cost V 6 bases and J 0 bases; bases outside gene matches: 6. From germline, CDR1 is MNHEY and CDR2 SMNVEV (reference sequence). The CDR3 loop reads CASRISGGSSYNEQFF. DNA for the CDR3: TGTGCCAGCAGAATTAGCGGGGGCAGCTCCTACAATGAGCAGTTCTTC.

The rearrangement links TRBV30 to TRBJ1-5; possible D gene TRBD1, 6 bases. The V gene's germline CDR1 is GTSNPN and CDR2 SVGIG (reference sequence). V lost 2 bases, J lost 5 bases, and 13 bases lay in between. The CDR3 length is 14 residues. CDR3 coding DNA: TGTGCCTGGAGTCCTACAGGGATACATCAGCCCCAGCATTTT. Translating gives CAWSPTGIHQPQHF. Full variable domain (outside the CDR3, taken from reference TRBV30 and TRBJ1-5): SQTIHQWPATLVQPVGSPLSLECTVEGTSNPNLYWYRQAAGRGLQLLFYSVGIGQISSEVPQNLSASRPQDRQFILSSKKLLLSDSGFYLCAWSPTGIHQPQHFGDGTRLSIL.

V usage is TRBV6-5 and J usage is TRBJ1-2; D perhaps matches TRBD1 (6 bases). The V end lost 8 bases, the J end lost 5 bases, and 12 bases lay between the germline ends. Germline V gene data show CDR1 as MNHEY and CDR2 as SVGAGI. The CDR3 is 12 amino acids. The CDR3 loop is CASRKGEYGYTF. The CDR3 bases are TGTGCCAGCCGGAAGGGGGAATATGGCTACACCTTC.

CDR3 bases: TGTGCCAGTAGTATAGTGGGTGGGGCCAATGAGCAGTTCTTC. Amino acid sequence: CASSIVGGANEQFF. The chain joins TRBV19 to TRBJ2-1; D is possibly TRBD1 (5 bases). Per germline, CDR1 LNHDA and CDR2 SQIVND (reference sequence). V was pared by 1 base and J by 6 bases, with 10 bases between. This CDR3 is built from 14 residues.

This clone occurred once. The V and J genes are TRBV5-1 and TRBJ1-1, with D perhaps TRBD1 (5 bases). Trimming removed 3 bases at V and 4 bases at J, with 13 bases between. This CDR3 comprises 14 residues. Germline loops: CDR1 SGHRS, CDR2 YFSETQ. In DNA, the CDR3 is TGCGCCAGCAGCTCTCCGTACAGGACCACTGAAGCTTTCTTT. Its translation is CASSSPYRTTEAFF.

The chain has TRBV7-2 and TRBJ1-4; TRBD1 is a possible D gene (6 bases). Germline V gene lookup returns CDR1 SGHTA and CDR2 FQGNSA. The V end lost 2 bases, the J end lost 2 bases, and 9 bases lay between the germline ends. The CDR3 is 15 amino acids. In nucleotides, the CDR3 is TGTGCCAGCAGCTTATCAGGGGCGACTAATGAAAAACTGTTTTTT. Residues: CASSLSGATNEKLFF. The full variable domain, with the rest looked up from reference TRBV7-2 and TRBJ1-4, is GAGVSQSPSNKVTEKGKDVELRCDPISGHTALYWYRQSLGQGLEFLIYFQGNSAPDKSGLPSDRFSAERTGGSVSTLTIQRTQQEDSAVYLCASSLSGATNEKLFFGSGTQLSVL.